This TCR beta chain was captured by sequencing in a study of blood T cell repertoires in COVID-19. Study-level information: Acute and convalescent COVID-19 specimens originated in the United States, Italy and Spain.

The V gene lost 6 bases and the J gene lost 7 bases, with 12 bases spanning the gap. Germline CDR1 SNHLY, CDR2 FYNNEI. The CDR3 has 13 residues. Source study methods: Researchers report that nucleated cell counts were estimated from reference gene primer amplification. The table came from immunoSEQ multiplex PCR; TCRdb's copy has only in-frame clones and leaves some out. The DNA gave D and trimming, while V, J and clone size come from that table. The sample consists of hundreds of thousands of clones, 88% of them appearing once. This clone appeared a single time. The clonotype was recovered from a man older than 75 with acute or convalescent COVID-19. The sample consisted of peripheral blood. This chain links TRBV2 with TRBJ1-4; D is ambiguous. The DNA of the CDR3 is TGTGCCAGCAGAACCCAGGTGGCTGAAAAACTGTTTTTT. Its translation is CASRTQVAEKLFF. Complete variable domain (other parts from reference TRBV2 and TRBJ1-4): EPEVTQTPSHQVTQMGQEVILRCVPISNHLYFYWYRQILGQKVEFLVSFYNNEISEKSEIFDDQFSVERPDGSNFTLKIRSTKLEDSAMYFCASRTQVAEKLFFGSGTQLSVL.